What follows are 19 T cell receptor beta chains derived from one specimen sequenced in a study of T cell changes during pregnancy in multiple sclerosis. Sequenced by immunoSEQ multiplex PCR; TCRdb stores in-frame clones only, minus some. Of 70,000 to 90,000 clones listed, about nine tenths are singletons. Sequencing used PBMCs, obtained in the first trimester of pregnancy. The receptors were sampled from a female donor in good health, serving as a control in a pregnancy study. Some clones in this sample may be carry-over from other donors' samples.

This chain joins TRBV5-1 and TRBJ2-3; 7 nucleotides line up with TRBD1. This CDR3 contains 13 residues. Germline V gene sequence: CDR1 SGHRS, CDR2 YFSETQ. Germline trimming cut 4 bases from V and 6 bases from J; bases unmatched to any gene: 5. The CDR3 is CASSGDSIDTQYF. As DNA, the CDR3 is TGCGCCAGCAGCGGGGACAGCATTGATACGCAGTATTTT.

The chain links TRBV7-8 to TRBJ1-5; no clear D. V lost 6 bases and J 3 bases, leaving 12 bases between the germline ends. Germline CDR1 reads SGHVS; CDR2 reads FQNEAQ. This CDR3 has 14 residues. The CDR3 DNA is TGTGCCAGCAGTACTAAGGTCGCCAATCAGCCCCAGCATTTT. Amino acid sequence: CASSTKVANQPQHF.

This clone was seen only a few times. The CDR3 is CAMDRGYEQYF. The CDR3 nucleotides read TGTGCCATGGACAGGGGTTACGAGCAGTACTTC. The rearrangement links TRBV30 to TRBJ2-7, with TRBD1 identical over 9 bases. V was clipped by 8 bases and J by 4 bases; unmatched bases: 3. The CDR3 length is 11 residues. CDR1 is GTSNPN, CDR2 SVGIG, per germline (reference sequence).

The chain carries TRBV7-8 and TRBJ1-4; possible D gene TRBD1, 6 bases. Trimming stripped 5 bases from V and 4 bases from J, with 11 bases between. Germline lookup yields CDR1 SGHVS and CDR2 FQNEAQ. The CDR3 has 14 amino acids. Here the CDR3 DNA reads TGTGCCAGCAGCCAAGGGACATATAATGAAAAACTGTTTTTT. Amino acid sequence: CASSQGTYNEKLFF.

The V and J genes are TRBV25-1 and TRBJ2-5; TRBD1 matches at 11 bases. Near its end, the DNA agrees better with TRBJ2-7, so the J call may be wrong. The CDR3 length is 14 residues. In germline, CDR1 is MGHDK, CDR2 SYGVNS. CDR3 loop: CASRPTGTGGEQYF. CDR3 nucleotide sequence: TGTGCCAGCAGACCAACCGGGACAGGGGGCGAGCAGTACTTC.

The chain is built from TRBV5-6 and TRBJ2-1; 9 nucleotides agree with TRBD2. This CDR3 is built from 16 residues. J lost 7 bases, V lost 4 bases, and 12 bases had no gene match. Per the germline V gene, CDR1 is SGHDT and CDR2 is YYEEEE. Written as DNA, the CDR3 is TGTGCCAGCAGCCTATATACTAGGGCGGGAGGGAATGAGCAGTTCTTC. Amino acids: CASSLYTRAGGNEQFF.

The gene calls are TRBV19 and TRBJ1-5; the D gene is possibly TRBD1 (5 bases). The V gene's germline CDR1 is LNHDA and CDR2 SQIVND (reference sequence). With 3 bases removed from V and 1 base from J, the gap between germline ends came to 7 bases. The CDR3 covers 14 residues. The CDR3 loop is CASSMGHSNQPQHF. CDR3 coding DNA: TGTGCCAGTAGTATGGGGCACAGCAATCAGCCCCAGCATTTT. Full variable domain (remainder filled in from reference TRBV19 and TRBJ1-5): DGGITQSPKYLFRKEGQNVTLSCEQNLNHDAMYWYRQDPGQGLRLIYYSQIVNDFQKGDIAEGYSVSREKKESFPLTVTSAQKNPTAFYLCASSMGHSNQPQHFGDGTRLSIL.

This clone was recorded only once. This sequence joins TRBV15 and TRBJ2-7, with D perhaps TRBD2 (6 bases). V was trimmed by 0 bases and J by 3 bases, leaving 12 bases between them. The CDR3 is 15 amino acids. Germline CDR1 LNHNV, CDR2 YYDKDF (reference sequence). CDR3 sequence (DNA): TGTGCCACCAGCAGAGATCGGGGGTCCTTCTACGAGCAGTACTTC. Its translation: CATSRDRGSFYEQYF.

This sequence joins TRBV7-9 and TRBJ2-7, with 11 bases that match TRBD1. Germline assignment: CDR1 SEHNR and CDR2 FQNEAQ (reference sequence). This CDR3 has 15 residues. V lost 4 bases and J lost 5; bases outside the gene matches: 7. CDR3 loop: CASSSGQGERNEQYF. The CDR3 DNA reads TGTGCCAGCAGCTCGGGACAGGGGGAGAGGAACGAGCAGTACTTC.

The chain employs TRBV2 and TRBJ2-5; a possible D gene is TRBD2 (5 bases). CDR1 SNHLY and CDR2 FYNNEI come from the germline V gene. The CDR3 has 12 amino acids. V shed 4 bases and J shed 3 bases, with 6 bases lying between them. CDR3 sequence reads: CASSVSEETQYF. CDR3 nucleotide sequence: TGTGCCAGCAGTGTTAGCGAAGAGACCCAGTACTTC.

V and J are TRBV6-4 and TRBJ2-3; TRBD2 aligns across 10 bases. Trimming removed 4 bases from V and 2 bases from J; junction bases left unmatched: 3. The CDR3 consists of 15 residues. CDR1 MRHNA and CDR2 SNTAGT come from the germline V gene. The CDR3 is CASSATSGSTDTQYF. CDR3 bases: TGTGCCAGCAGTGCGACTAGCGGGTCCACAGATACGCAGTATTTT.

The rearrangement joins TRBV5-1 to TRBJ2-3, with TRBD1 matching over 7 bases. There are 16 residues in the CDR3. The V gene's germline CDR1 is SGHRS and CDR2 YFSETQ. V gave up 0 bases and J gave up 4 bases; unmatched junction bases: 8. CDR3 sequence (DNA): TGCGCCAGCAGCTTGGTGAGGGGGCAGGTTTCAGATACGCAGTATTTT. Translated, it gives CASSLVRGQVSDTQYF. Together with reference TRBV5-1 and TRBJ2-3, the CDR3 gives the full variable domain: KAGVTQTPRYLIKTRGQQVTLSCSPISGHRSVSWYQQTPGQGLQFLFEYFSETQRNKGNFPGRFSGRQFSNSRSEMNVSTLELGDSALYLCASSLVRGQVSDTQYFGPGTRLTVL.

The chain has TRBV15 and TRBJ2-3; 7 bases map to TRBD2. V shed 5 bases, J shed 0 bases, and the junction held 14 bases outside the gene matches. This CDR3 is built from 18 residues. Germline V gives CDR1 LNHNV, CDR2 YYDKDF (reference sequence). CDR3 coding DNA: TGTGCCACCAGCTGGCTGGGGGGGATAACCTCTAGCACAGATACGCAGTATTTT. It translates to CATSWLGGITSSTDTQYF.

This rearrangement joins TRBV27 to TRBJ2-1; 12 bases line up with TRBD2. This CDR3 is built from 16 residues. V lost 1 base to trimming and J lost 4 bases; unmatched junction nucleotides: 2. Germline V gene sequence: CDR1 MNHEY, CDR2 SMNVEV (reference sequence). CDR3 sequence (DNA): TGTGCCAGCAGTTTATACGGACTAGCGGGGTACAATGAGCAGTTCTTC. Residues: CASSLYGLAGYNEQFF.

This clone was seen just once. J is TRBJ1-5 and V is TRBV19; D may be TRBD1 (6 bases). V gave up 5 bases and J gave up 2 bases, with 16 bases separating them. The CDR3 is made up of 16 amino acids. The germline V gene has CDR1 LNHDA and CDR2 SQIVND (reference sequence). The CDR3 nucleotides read TGTGCCAGTAGTGTCCACAGGGCAGGGGGCAATCAGCCCCAGCATTTT. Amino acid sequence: CASSVHRAGGNQPQHF.

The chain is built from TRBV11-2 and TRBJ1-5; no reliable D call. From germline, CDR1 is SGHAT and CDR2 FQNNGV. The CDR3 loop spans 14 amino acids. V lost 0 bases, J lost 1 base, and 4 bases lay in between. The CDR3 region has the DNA TGTGCCAGCAGCTTAGATGGCAGCAATCAGCCCCAGCATTTT. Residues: CASSLDGSNQPQHF.

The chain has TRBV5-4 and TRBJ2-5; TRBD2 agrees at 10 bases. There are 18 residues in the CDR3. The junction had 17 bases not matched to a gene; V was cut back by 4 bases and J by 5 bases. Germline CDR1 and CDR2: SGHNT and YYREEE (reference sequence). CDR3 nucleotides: TGTGCCAGCAGCCCGGGTCTAGCGGGGGTCCATGGGGGGGAGACCCAGTACTTC. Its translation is CASSPGLAGVHGGETQYF.

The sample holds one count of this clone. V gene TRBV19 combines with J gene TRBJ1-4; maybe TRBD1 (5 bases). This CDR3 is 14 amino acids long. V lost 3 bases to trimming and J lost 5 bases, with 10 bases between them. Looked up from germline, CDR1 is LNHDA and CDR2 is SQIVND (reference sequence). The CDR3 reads CASSIQGFNEKLFF. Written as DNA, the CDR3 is TGTGCCAGTAGTATTCAGGGCTTCAATGAAAAACTGTTTTTT.

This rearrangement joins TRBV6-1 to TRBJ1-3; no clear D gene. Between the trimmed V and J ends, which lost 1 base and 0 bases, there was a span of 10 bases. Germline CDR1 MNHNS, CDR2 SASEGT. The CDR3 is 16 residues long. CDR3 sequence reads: CASSEVFRGSGNTIYF. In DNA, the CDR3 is TGTGCCAGCAGTGAAGTATTCCGGGGCTCTGGAAACACCATATATTTT.